This T cell receptor beta chain was sequenced for a study of CXCR3-negative and CXCR3-positive naive CD8 T cells. The CDR3 is made up of 15 amino acids. CDR1 and CDR2 (germline): MNHEY, SVGAGI. 5' RACE that incorporated UMI labels was used to prepare the TRB cDNA libraries. Reprocessing the 5' RACE reads, TCRdb reports a single entry for every CDR3 protein and omits DNA. The sample totals over 100,000 distinct CDR3 sequences. The sample taken for sequencing was naive CXCR3- CD8+ T cells from blood. The subset here: CD45RO-CCR7+CD27+CD95- naive CD8+ T cells lacking CXCR3 (TNR3-). The rearrangement links TRBV6-5 to TRBJ2-1; there is no DNA to check the TCRdb D call of TRBD1. The receptor comes from a human donor in good health. Some clones in this sample may be carry-over from other donors' samples. The CDR3 region is CASSPDRGAYNEQFF.